This record covers a single T cell receptor (beta chain). The data are from a study of a mutant IDH1 vaccine in newly diagnosed glioma. The wider study: Of treated patients, approximately 62% were men and roughly 38% women, averaging 40.4 years.

The sample's time point: baseline, week 1 (first vaccination visit). Stated treatment: pre-vaccination baseline after standard-of-care therapy. Astrocytomas that were new, WHO grade 3 or 4, IDH1-mutant and ATRX-lost were present in the donors. Sequenced by immunoSEQ multiplex PCR; TCRdb stores in-frame clones only, minus some. The table has 68,000 or so clones, approximately 85% seen once. Sequencing was performed on PBMCs, taken from a glioma patient treated with radiotherapy, temozolomide or both. The sequence was obtained from a man between 50 and 59 years old with glioma.

The CDR3 here is CASRGTGNTGELFF. For the CDR3, the DNA is TGTGCCAGCAGGGGGACAGGGAACACCGGGGAGCTGTTTTTT. V and J are TRBV9 and TRBJ2-2; 8 positions match TRBD1. This CDR3 has 14 amino acids. CDR1 is SGDLS, CDR2 YYNGEE, per germline. V was clipped by 5 bases and J by 1 base; unmatched bases: 1.